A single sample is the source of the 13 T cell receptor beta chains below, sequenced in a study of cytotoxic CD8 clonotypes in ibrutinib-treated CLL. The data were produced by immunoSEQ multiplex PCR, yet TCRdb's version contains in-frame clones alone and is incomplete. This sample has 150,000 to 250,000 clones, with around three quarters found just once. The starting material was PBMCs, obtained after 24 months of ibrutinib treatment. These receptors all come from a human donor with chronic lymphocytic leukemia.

The CDR3 is CASSLTEINEQFF. The CDR3 DNA sequence: TGTGCCAGCAGCTTGACAGAGATCAATGAGCAGTTCTTC. This chain joins TRBV7-3 and TRBJ2-1; possibly TRBD1 for D (5 bases). Deletions cut 3 bases from V and 6 bases from J, with 9 bases between. The CDR3 runs to 13 residues. Germline CDR1 and CDR2: SGHTA and FQGTGA. Using reference TRBV7-3 and TRBJ2-1 for the parts outside the CDR3, the full variable domain is GAGVSQTPSNKVTEKGKYVELRCDPISGHTALYWYRQSLGQGPEFLIYFQGTGAADDSGLPNDRFFAVRPEGSVSTLKIQRTERGDSAVYLCASSLTEINEQFFGPGTRLTVL.

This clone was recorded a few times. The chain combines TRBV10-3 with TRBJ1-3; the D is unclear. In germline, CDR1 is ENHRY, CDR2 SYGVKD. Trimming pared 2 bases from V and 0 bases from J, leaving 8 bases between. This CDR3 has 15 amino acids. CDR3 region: CAISEKGNSGNTIYF. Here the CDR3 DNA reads TGTGCCATCAGTGAGAAAGGTAACTCTGGAAACACCATATATTTT.

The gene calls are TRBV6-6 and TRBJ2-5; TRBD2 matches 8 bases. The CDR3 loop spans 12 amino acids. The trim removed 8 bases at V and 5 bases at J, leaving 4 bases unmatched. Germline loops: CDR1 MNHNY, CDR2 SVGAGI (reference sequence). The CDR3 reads CASSGGSETQYF. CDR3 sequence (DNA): TGTGCCAGCTCGGGGGGGTCGGAGACCCAGTACTTC.

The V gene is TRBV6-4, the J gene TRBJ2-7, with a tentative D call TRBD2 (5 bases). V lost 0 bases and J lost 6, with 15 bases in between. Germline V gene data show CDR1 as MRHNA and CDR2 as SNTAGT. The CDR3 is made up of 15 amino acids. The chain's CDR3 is CASSDSSGKSAEQYF. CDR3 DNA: TGTGCCAGCAGTGACTCATCCGGGAAGAGCGCCGAGCAGTACTTC.

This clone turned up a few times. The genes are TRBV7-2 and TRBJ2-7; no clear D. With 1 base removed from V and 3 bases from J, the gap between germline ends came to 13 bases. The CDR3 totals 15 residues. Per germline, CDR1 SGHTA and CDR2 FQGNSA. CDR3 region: CASSLEGLLGYEQYF. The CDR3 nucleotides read TGTGCCAGCAGCTTAGAAGGGCTCCTGGGCTACGAGCAGTACTTC.

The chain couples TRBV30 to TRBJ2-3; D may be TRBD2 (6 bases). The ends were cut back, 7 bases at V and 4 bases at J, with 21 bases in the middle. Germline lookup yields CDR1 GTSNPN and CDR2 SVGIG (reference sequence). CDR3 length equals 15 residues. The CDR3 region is CAYLRRDRVPDTQYF. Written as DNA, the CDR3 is TGTGCCTACTTGAGGCGGGACCGTGTCCCAGATACGCAGTATTTT.

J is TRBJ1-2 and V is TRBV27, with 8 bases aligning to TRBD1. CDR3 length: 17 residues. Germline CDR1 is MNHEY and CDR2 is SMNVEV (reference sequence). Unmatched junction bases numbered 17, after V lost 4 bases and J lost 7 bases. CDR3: CASSSSQTGALLFGYTF. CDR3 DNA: TGTGCCAGCAGTTCCTCTCAGACAGGGGCCCTACTCTTTGGCTACACCTTC.

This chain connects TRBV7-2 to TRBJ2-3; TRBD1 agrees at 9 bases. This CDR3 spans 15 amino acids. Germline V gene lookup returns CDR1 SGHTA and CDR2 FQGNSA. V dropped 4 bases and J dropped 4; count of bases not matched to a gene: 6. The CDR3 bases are TGTGCCAGCAGCTCAGGACAGGGGCGTCCAGATACGCAGTATTTT. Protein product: CASSSGQGRPDTQYF. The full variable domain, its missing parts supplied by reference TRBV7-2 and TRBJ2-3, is GAGVSQSPSNKVTEKGKDVELRCDPISGHTALYWYRQSLGQGLEFLIYFQGNSAPDKSGLPSDRFSAERTGGSVSTLTIQRTQQEDSAVYLCASSSGQGRPDTQYFGPGTRLTVL.

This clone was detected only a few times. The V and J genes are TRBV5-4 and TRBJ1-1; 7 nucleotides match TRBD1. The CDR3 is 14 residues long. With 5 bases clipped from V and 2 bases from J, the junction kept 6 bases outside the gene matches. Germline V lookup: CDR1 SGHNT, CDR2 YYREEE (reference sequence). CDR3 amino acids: CASRTGTANTEAFF. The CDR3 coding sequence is TGTGCCAGCAGAACCGGGACAGCTAACACTGAAGCTTTCTTT.

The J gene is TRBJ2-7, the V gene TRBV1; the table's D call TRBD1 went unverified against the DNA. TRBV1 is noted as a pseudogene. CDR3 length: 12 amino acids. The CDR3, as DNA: TGCACCAGACTTATAGGGGTCAGTGAGCAGTACTTC. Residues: CTRLIGVSEQYF.

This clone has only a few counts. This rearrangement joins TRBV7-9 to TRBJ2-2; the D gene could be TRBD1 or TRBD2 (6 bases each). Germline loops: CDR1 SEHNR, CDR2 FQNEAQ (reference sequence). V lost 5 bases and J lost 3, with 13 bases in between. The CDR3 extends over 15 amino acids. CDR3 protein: CASSRRGIDTGELFF. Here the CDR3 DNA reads TGTGCCAGCAGCCGGAGGGGGATTGACACCGGGGAGCTGTTTTTT.

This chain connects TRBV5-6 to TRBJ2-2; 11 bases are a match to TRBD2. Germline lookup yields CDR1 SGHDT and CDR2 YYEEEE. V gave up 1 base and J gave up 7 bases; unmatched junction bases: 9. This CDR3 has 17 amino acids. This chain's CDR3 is CASSLYGLGLAGGELFF. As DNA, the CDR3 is TGTGCCAGCAGCTTGTATGGTTTAGGACTAGCGGGCGGGGAGCTGTTTTTT.

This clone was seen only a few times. The CDR3 loop is CAWTSTDTQYF. CDR3 coding DNA: TGTGCCTGGACTAGCACAGATACGCAGTATTTT. The rearrangement uses TRBV30 and TRBJ2-3; D is ambiguous. The CDR3 loop spans 11 amino acids. Germline loops: CDR1 GTSNPN, CDR2 SVGIG (reference sequence). V lost 4 bases and J 0 bases, leaving 2 bases between the germline ends.